These 26 T cell receptor beta chains were all obtained from the same sample, sequenced in a study of cytomegalovirus exposure and HLA in healthy donors. A multiplex PCR was run with 60 Vbeta primers and 13 Jbeta primers. Clones were read by immunoSEQ multiplex PCR, and TCRdb kept only the in-frame ones, dropping some. The table records around 150,000 clones, about 80% of them present only once. The material sequenced was PBMCs. The receptors were sampled from a man under 40 in good health and CMV-seropositive.

The chain's CDR3 is CASSQDIQYEQYF. CDR3 bases: TGTGCCAGCAGCCAAGATATACAGTACGAGCAGTACTTC. The chain is built from TRBV4-2 and TRBJ2-7; no clear D gene. The CDR3 spans 13 residues. Trimming removed 0 bases from V and 4 bases from J, with 7 bases in between. The V gene's germline CDR1 is LGHNA and CDR2 YNFKEQ.

J is TRBJ2-7 and V is TRBV10-3; TRBD1 matches 12 bases. V gave up 1 base and J gave up 6 bases; unmatched junction bases: 4. There are 15 residues in the CDR3. Germline CDR1 reads ENHRY; CDR2 reads SYGVKD. Here the CDR3 reads CAISEYGTGGAEQYF. In nucleotides, the CDR3 is TGTGCCATCAGTGAGTATGGGACAGGGGGCGCCGAGCAGTACTTC.

The chain uses TRBV4-1 and TRBJ2-1; 9 bases line up with TRBD2. Germline CDR1 MGHRA, CDR2 YSYEKL. V gave up 1 base and J gave up 5 bases; unmatched junction bases: 3. This CDR3 has 15 residues. CDR3 in DNA: TGCGCCAGCAGCCAAGTGCTAGCGGGGAACAATGAGCAGTTCTTC. It codes for CASSQVLAGNNEQFF.

In its sample, this clone was seen a few times. V and J are TRBV28 and TRBJ1-4; 9 positions match TRBD1. Germline V gene lookup returns CDR1 MDHEN and CDR2 SYDVKM. V lost 5 bases, J lost 5 bases, and 6 bases stayed unmatched. The CDR3 has 15 residues. Written as DNA, the CDR3 is TGTGCCAGCAGTCAACTAGGGACAGGGAATGAAAAACTGTTTTTT. Encoded protein: CASSQLGTGNEKLFF.

This chain links TRBV6-4 with TRBJ1-1; no clear D gene. The CDR3 is made up of 13 amino acids. Trimming took off 6 bases at V and 1 base at J, with 9 bases between the two ends. The germline V gene has CDR1 MRHNA and CDR2 SNTAGT. This CDR3 is CASSFQENTEAFF. The DNA of the CDR3 is TGTGCCAGCAGCTTTCAGGAGAACACTGAAGCTTTCTTT.

The sample holds a few counts of this clone. The chain has TRBV14 and TRBJ1-4; D may be TRBD1 (5 bases). V dropped 1 base and J dropped 7 bases, with 7 bases sitting between them. This CDR3 is built from 13 residues. Germline CDR1 SGHDN, CDR2 FVKESK. The chain's CDR3 is CASSQGGLEKLFF. CDR3 in DNA: TGTGCCAGCAGCCAAGGGGGACTTGAAAAACTGTTTTTT.

V usage is TRBV6-1 and J usage is TRBJ1-5; no clear D gene. CDR3 length equals 15 residues. V shed 2 bases and J shed 10 bases, with 18 bases lying between them. The germline V gene has CDR1 MNHNS and CDR2 SASEGT. In DNA, the CDR3 is TGTGCCAGCAGTGAAAGTCCGCGGGGATCGGGTCCCCAGCATTTT. As protein: CASSESPRGSGPQHF.

With respect to this clone: The junction departs from germline at one end; a sequencing error may be responsible. The chain uses TRBV2 and TRBJ1-4; D is ambiguous. Germline CDR1 SNHLY, CDR2 FYNNEI. The CDR3 contains 13 residues. The CDR3 is CACRRTTPEKLFF. The CDR3 region has the DNA TGTGCCTGCAGGAGAACCACGCCCGAAAAACTGTTTTTT.

A few counts support this clone. This chain joins TRBV4-2 and TRBJ1-4, with D tentatively TRBD1 (6 bases). This CDR3 is built from 15 residues. V lost 1 base to trimming and J lost 8 bases, with 14 bases between them. CDR1 is LGHNA and CDR2 is YNFKEQ in the germline V gene. CDR3 in DNA: TGTGCCAGCAGCCAAGGTTCAGGGGTGAACGAAAAACTGTTTTTT. It translates to CASSQGSGVNEKLFF.

The chain joins TRBV28 to TRBJ2-7; 7 nucleotides agree with TRBD1. J gave up 1 base and V 6 bases, and 3 bases lay outside the gene matches. CDR1 MDHEN and CDR2 SYDVKM come from the germline V gene. The CDR3 sequence is 13 residues long. CDR3 sequence: CASSPGQSYEQYF. The DNA of the CDR3 is TGTGCCAGCAGCCCGGGACAGTCCTACGAGCAGTACTTC.

This clone was seen a single time. V gene TRBV2 combines with J gene TRBJ1-5; 8 bases fit TRBD1. Unmatched junction bases numbered 9, after V lost 5 bases and J lost 0 bases. The CDR3 is made up of 17 amino acids. Germline loops: CDR1 SNHLY, CDR2 FYNNEI. CDR3 sequence: CASSLAGTGLSNQPQHF. In DNA, the CDR3 is TGTGCCAGCAGTTTAGCCGGGACAGGCCTTAGCAATCAGCCCCAGCATTTT.

The chain employs TRBV27 and TRBJ2-5, with TRBD1 identical over 9 bases. The J call may be in error: the DNA end matches TRBJ2-7 better. CDR3 length equals 15 residues. Germline V gene data show CDR1 as MNHEY and CDR2 as SMNVEV (reference sequence). CDR3 bases: TGTGCCAGCAGTTTAAGTGGGACAGGGCCCTACGAGCAGTACTTC. Residues: CASSLSGTGPYEQYF.

The chain is built from TRBV30 and TRBJ1-2; TRBD1 aligns across 7 bases. The CDR3 is 12 amino acids. The V gene's germline CDR1 is GTSNPN and CDR2 SVGIG (reference sequence). J lost 8 bases, V lost 0 bases, and 3 bases had no gene match. CDR3: CAWSVNRGGYTF. The CDR3 DNA follows: TGTGCCTGGAGTGTCAACAGGGGAGGCTACACCTTC.

This chain joins TRBV7-2 and TRBJ2-1, with D possibly TRBD2 on 6 matching bases. The CDR3 sequence is 14 residues long. Germline V CDR1 and CDR2: SGHTA, FQGNSA. V shed 5 bases and J shed 4 bases, with 12 bases lying between them. The CDR3 here is CASSLLGGYNEQFF. The CDR3 region has the DNA TGTGCCAGCAGCCTTCTGGGAGGTTACAATGAGCAGTTCTTC.

V usage is TRBV25-1 and J usage is TRBJ2-2, with D tentatively TRBD1 (6 bases). V was clipped by 1 base and J by 6 bases, with 12 bases between them. The CDR3 loop spans 15 amino acids. Germline CDR1 MGHDK, CDR2 SYGVNS. CDR3 DNA: TGTGCCAGCAGTGAATTTGTTACAGGGTCCGGGGAGCTGTTTTTT. Its protein product is CASSEFVTGSGELFF.

The chain recombines TRBV5-3 with TRBJ2-1, with 15 bases identical to TRBD2. TRBV5-3 is filed as an ORF, its function uncertain. The V segment lost 0 bases and the J segment 5 bases; nucleotides outside the gene matches: 3. The CDR3 is 17 residues long. CDR3 nucleotide sequence: TGTGCCAGAAGCTTGGGGACTAGCGGGGGGGCTGACAATGAGCAGTTCTTC. Translation gives CARSLGTSGGADNEQFF.

This rearrangement joins TRBV7-8 to TRBJ2-1; 8 bases match TRBD2. J lost 3 bases, V lost 5 bases, and 9 bases had no gene match. CDR3 length: 16 amino acids. Per germline, CDR1 SGHVS and CDR2 FQNEAQ. The CDR3 is CASSDTGTRSYNEQFF. The CDR3 DNA sequence: TGTGCCAGCAGCGACACCGGGACTAGGAGCTACAATGAGCAGTTCTTC.

This clone was detected only a few times. The chain's CDR3 is CSVAGQMNTEAFF. The CDR3 DNA is TGCAGCGTTGCGGGACAGATGAACACTGAAGCTTTCTTT. The chain recombines TRBV29-1 with TRBJ1-1; TRBD1 agrees at 7 bases. From germline, CDR1 is SQVTM and CDR2 ANQGSEA. The CDR3 extends over 13 amino acids. V gave up 4 bases and J gave up 0 bases; unmatched junction bases: 2. Together with reference TRBV29-1 and TRBJ1-1, the CDR3 gives the full variable domain: SAVISQKPSRDICQRGTSLTIQCQVDSQVTMMFWYRQQPGQSLTLIATANQGSEATYESGFVIDKFPISRPNLTFSTLTVSNMSPEDSSIYLCSVAGQMNTEAFFGQGTRLTVV.

V and J are TRBV29-1 and TRBJ2-7, with D perhaps matching TRBD1 (6 bases). The CDR3 runs to 11 residues. CDR1 SQVTM and CDR2 ANQGSEA come from the germline V gene. Trimming shortened V by 3 bases and J by 7 bases, and 10 bases separated the two germline ends. This CDR3 reads CSVERQGEQYF. The CDR3, as DNA: TGCAGCGTTGAGCGGCAGGGGGAGCAGTACTTC.

The chain links TRBV6-4 to TRBJ2-1; a weak D match, TRBD2 (5 bases). V was shortened by 6 bases and J by 9 bases, with 15 bases between the two germline ends. CDR3 length: 13 amino acids. Germline CDR1 reads MRHNA; CDR2 reads SNTAGT. CDR3 sequence: CASSLGLSGEQFF. CDR3 coding DNA: TGTGCCAGCAGCTTAGGACTTTCGGGTGAGCAGTTCTTC.

The rearrangement joins TRBV9 to TRBJ2-2, with 11 bases aligning to TRBD1. Looked up from germline, CDR1 is SGDLS and CDR2 is YYNGEE. V was clipped by 3 bases and J by 8 bases; unmatched bases: 6. This CDR3 has 15 amino acids. The chain's CDR3 is CASSDGTGGLGELFF. CDR3 nucleotide sequence: TGTGCCAGCAGCGACGGGACAGGGGGTTTGGGGGAGCTGTTTTTT.

The chain links TRBV6-5 to TRBJ1-2; 9 bases line up with TRBD1. This CDR3 is built from 15 residues. After removal of 6 bases from V and 0 bases from J, the junction contained 5 bases not matched to a gene. CDR1 is MNHEY, CDR2 SVGAGI, per germline. The CDR3 coding sequence is TGTGCCAGCAGCGGACAGGGGTCATCTAACTATGGCTACACCTTC. Amino acids: CASSGQGSSNYGYTF.

This clone was observed a handful of times. The rearrangement joins TRBV29-1 to TRBJ2-7; D gene ambiguous. V was pared by 7 bases and J by 0 bases, with 16 bases between. This CDR3 is built from 14 residues. Germline V CDR1 and CDR2: SQVTM, ANQGSEA. The chain's CDR3 is CSAARDSSSYEQYF. CDR3 nucleotides: TGCAGCGCCGCCCGTGATTCTAGCTCCTACGAGCAGTACTTC.

This clone was counted only a few times. This rearrangement joins TRBV4-1 to TRBJ1-6; TRBD1 might be the D (6 bases). Germline-derived CDR1 and CDR2 are MGHRA and YSYEKL. The CDR3 length is 16 residues. The ends were cut back, 0 bases at V and 10 bases at J, with 16 bases in the middle. The DNA of the CDR3 is TGCGCCAGCAGCCAAGATCTAGGACAGAGAGAATCACCCCTCCACTTT. Translation gives CASSQDLGQRESPLHF.

The chain couples TRBV5-1 to TRBJ1-1; 7 bases agree with TRBD1. The junction had 4 bases not matched to a gene; V was cut back by 4 bases and J by 1 base. The CDR3 spans 14 residues. Per germline, CDR1 SGHRS and CDR2 YFSETQ. The CDR3 spells CASSPGGRNTEAFF. Here the CDR3 DNA reads TGCGCCAGCAGCCCAGGGGGGAGGAACACTGAAGCTTTCTTT.

J is TRBJ1-3 and V is TRBV6-5, with 9 positions matching TRBD1. CDR1 is MNHEY and CDR2 is SVGAGI in the germline V gene. CDR3 length equals 15 residues. Trimming removed 2 bases from V and 1 base from J; junction bases left unmatched: 0. The chain's CDR3 is CASSYDRGSGNTIYF. CDR3 nucleotide sequence: TGTGCCAGCAGTTACGACAGGGGGTCTGGAAACACCATATATTTT.